A single sample is the source of the 2 T cell receptor beta chains below, sequenced in a study of blood T cell repertoires in COVID-19 (dated by TCRdb to between 2020 and 2021). Library prep was done by the immunoSEQ multiplex PCR assay. The immuneACCESS repertoire file appears here via TCRdb, limited to in-frame rearrangements. These files lack a portion of the clones; in checked studies, under half of the deficit traces to unresolved V genes, and the cause of the others is not known. The sample has around 200,000 clones on record, about nine tenths of them singletons. The leading ten clones occupy more than 3.5% of the sample. The specimen sequenced was PBMCs or T cells enriched from blood (not recorded which). The receptors were sampled from a woman aged 40 to 50 with acute COVID-19.

Only a few counts were recorded for this clone. The chain carries TRBV5-6 and TRBJ1-2; 8 nucleotides match TRBD1. The CDR3 is 15 residues long. V gave up 2 bases and J gave up 0 bases; unmatched junction bases: 3. Germline-derived CDR1 and CDR2 are SGHDT and YYEEEE. As DNA, the CDR3 is TGTGCCAGCAGCTTCTACAGGGGGGCTAACTATGGCTACACCTTC. Translation gives CASSFYRGANYGYTF.

The chain recombines TRBV6-1 with TRBJ1-5; 7 nucleotides align to TRBD1. This CDR3 contains 17 residues. V lost 2 bases and J lost 6; bases outside the gene matches: 13. The germline V gene has CDR1 MNHNS and CDR2 SASEGT. The CDR3: CASSERGSLTGTQPQHF. The DNA for the CDR3 is TGTGCCAGCAGTGAAAGGGGATCCTTGACAGGGACTCAGCCCCAGCATTTT.